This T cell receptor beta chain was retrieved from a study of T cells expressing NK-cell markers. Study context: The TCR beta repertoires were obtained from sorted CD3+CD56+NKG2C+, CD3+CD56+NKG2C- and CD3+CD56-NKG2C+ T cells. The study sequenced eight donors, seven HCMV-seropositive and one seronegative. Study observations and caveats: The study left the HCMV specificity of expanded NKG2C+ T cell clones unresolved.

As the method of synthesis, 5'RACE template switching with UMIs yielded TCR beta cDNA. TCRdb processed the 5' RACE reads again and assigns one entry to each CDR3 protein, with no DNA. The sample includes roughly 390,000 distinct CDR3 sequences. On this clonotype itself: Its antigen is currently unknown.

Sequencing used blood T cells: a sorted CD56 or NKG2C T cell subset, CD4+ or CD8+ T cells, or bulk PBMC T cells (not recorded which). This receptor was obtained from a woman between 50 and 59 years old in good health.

The CDR3 sequence: CASSVGTSGIRELFF. This sequence joins TRBV7-9 and TRBJ2-2; checking the TCRdb D call of TRBD2 is not possible without DNA. Germline V CDR1 and CDR2: SEHNR, FQNEAQ (reference sequence). This CDR3 spans 15 amino acids.